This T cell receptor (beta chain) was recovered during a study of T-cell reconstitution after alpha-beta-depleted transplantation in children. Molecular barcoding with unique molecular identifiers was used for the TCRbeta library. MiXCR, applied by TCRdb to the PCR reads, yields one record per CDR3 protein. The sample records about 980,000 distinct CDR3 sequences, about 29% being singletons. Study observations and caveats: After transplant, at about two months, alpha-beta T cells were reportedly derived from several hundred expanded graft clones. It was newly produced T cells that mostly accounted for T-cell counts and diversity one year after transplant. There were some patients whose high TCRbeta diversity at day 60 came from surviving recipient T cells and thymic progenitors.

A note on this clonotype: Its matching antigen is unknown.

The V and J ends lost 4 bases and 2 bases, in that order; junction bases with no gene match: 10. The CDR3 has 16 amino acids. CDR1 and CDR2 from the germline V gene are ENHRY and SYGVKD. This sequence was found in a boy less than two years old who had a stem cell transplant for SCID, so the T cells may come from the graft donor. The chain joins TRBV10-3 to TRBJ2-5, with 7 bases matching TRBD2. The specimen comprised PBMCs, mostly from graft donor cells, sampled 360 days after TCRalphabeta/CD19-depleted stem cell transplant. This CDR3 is CAISVGRIAVQETQYF. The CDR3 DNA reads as TGTGCCATCAGTGTCGGGAGGATAGCGGTGCAAGAGACCCAGTACTTC.